These 32 T cell receptor beta chains originate from one sample sequenced in a study of synovial regulatory T cells in juvenile arthritis. The table came from immunoSEQ multiplex PCR; TCRdb's copy has only in-frame clones and leaves some out. The listing contains about 10,000 clones. The sample taken for sequencing was Treg cells from blood. As for subset: remaining (HLA-DR-negative) circulating blood Treg cells. These receptors were taken from a donor under 30 with juvenile idiopathic arthritis.

The gene calls are TRBV5-1 and TRBJ1-1; absent DNA, TCRdb's TRBD1 call cannot be checked. This CDR3 is built from 14 residues. The nucleotide record is missing. Germline values: CDR1 SGHRS, CDR2 YFSETQ. CDR3 in amino acids: CASSLTGGNTEAFF.

This clone is identified as medium-sized from frequency. V gene TRBV6-5 combines with J gene TRBJ1-2; TCRdb's assignment of TRBD1 cannot be checked, as there is no DNA. This CDR3 region has 16 residues. No DNA is given. The germline CDR1 and CDR2 sequences are MNHEY and SVGAGI. This CDR3 is CASSYSGQLANYGYTF.

The rearrangement joins TRBV4-3 to TRBJ2-7; as DNA is missing, the TRBD1 call by TCRdb cannot be tested. The CDR3 runs 18 residues. This entry has no DNA. Germline V gene sequence: CDR1 LGHNA, CDR2 YSLEER. The CDR3 reads CASSQDGGTGGLGYEQYF.

The genes are TRBV6-5 and TRBJ1-1. Looked up from germline, CDR1 is MNHEY and CDR2 is SVGAGI. The CDR3 has 14 amino acids. No DNA has been recorded. CDR3 residues: CASSYSMGNTEAFF.

The CDR3 here is CASSRTGEREKLFF. The V and J genes are TRBV5-1 and TRBJ1-4; TCRdb lists TRBD1, though no DNA is available to test this call. CDR1 and CDR2 (germline): SGHRS, YFSETQ. The CDR3 runs 14 residues. The DNA is not on file.

The chain is built from TRBV5-1 and TRBJ1-1. CDR3 length equals 16 residues. No coding sequence is recorded. Per germline, CDR1 SGHRS and CDR2 YFSETQ. CDR3 sequence: CASSLGLVGTNTEAFF.

The chain employs TRBV10-2 and TRBJ2-4; the D call from TCRdb, TRBD2, cannot be confirmed without DNA. CDR1 and CDR2 (germline): WSHSY, SAAADI. The length of the CDR3 is 14 residues. A DNA sequence was not provided. CDR3 sequence: CASSPTSGSHIQYF.

V usage is TRBV10-3 and J usage is TRBJ1-5; TCRdb names TRBD1, which stays unverified in the absence of DNA. This CDR3 has 13 residues. Only the protein is available. In germline, CDR1 is ENHRY, CDR2 SYGVKD. CDR3 sequence reads: CAISADRNQPQHF.

J is TRBJ2-3 and V is TRBV9; TCRdb selects TRBD1, and the lack of DNA leaves this call unchecked. The CDR3 sequence is 16 residues long. DNA is not recorded here. Germline V gene lookup returns CDR1 SGDLS and CDR2 YYNGEE. CDR3: CASSVSAGQSTDTQYF. Together with reference TRBV9 and TRBJ2-3, the CDR3 gives the full variable domain: DSGVTQTPKHLITATGQRVTLRCSPRSGDLSVYWYQQSLDQGLQFLIQYYNGEERAKGNILERFSAQQFPDLHSELNLSSLELGDSALYFCASSVSAGQSTDTQYFGPGTRLTVL.

The CDR3 loop reads CASSIEGVSWADDSNQPQHF. The V and J genes are TRBV19 and TRBJ1-5; TCRdb reports TRBD1, a call that lacks DNA to check it against. The CDR3 loop spans 20 amino acids. DNA is not recorded here. Germline V lookup: CDR1 LNHDA, CDR2 SQIVND (reference sequence).

The chain uses TRBV25-1 and TRBJ1-1. This CDR3 spans 11 amino acids. Only the protein is on record. Per the germline V gene, CDR1 is MGHDK and CDR2 is SYGVNS. The CDR3 sequence: CASSEGWGAFF. Drawing the rest from reference TRBV25-1 and TRBJ1-1, the complete variable domain is EADIYQTPRYLVIGTGKKITLECSQTMGHDKMYWYQQDPGMELHLIHYSYGVNSTEKGDLSSESTVSRIRTEHFPLTLESARPSHTSQYLCASSEGWGAFFGQGTRLTVV.

The chain employs TRBV7-2 and TRBJ1-2. Germline V gene sequence: CDR1 SGHTA, CDR2 FQGNSA. The CDR3 extends over 13 amino acids. DNA was not recorded. The CDR3 protein is CASSLTGDYGYTF.

V usage is TRBV29-1 and J usage is TRBJ1-3. Germline V gene sequence: CDR1 SQVTM, CDR2 ANQGSEA. This CDR3 contains 13 residues. No DNA is recorded. The CDR3 sequence: CSVATGRGNTIYF.

The chain couples TRBV6-1 to TRBJ1-2. Per the germline V gene, CDR1 is MNHNS and CDR2 is SASEGT. CDR3 size: 12 residues. The DNA is not on file. Here the CDR3 reads CASSAGLDGYTF.

The gene calls are TRBV19 and TRBJ2-4; TCRdb reports TRBD1, a call that lacks DNA to check it against. The germline V gene encodes CDR1 LNHDA and CDR2 SQIVND (reference sequence). The CDR3 covers 14 residues. The DNA sequence is not available. CDR3: CASSQGARRNIQYF. Supplemented by reference TRBV19 and TRBJ2-4, the full variable domain reads DGGITQSPKYLFRKEGQNVTLSCEQNLNHDAMYWYRQDPGQGLRLIYYSQIVNDFQKGDIAEGYSVSREKKESFPLTVTSAQKNPTAFYLCASSQGARRNIQYFGAGTRLSVL.

The chain is built from TRBV27 and TRBJ1-2. This CDR3 comprises 11 residues. No DNA is listed. Germline V gives CDR1 MNHEY, CDR2 SMNVEV (reference sequence). CDR3 sequence reads: CASSDGYGYTF.

The chain has TRBV5-1 and TRBJ1-1; TCRdb indicates TRBD1, and absent DNA this call remains unverified. The germline CDR1 and CDR2 sequences are SGHRS and YFSETQ. The CDR3 has 15 residues. No DNA is recorded. The CDR3 reads CASSLGGRMNTEAFF.

The V call is TRBV15, the J call TRBJ2-4. The CDR3 is 20 amino acids. Only the protein is available. Germline CDR1 LNHNV, CDR2 YYDKDF (reference sequence). CDR3 in amino acids: CATSRLPNSGFAGSKNIQYF.

The chain combines TRBV5-1 with TRBJ1-2; lacking DNA, the TRBD1 call made by TCRdb goes unchecked. CDR1 is SGHRS, CDR2 YFSETQ, per germline. The CDR3 is made up of 14 amino acids. The entry carries no DNA sequence. CDR3 residues: CASSPQGSNYGYTF.

The chain carries TRBV2 and TRBJ2-1; TCRdb designates TRBD2, a call that cannot be tested without DNA. The CDR3 loop spans 14 amino acids. DNA is not recorded here. From germline, CDR1 is SNHLY and CDR2 FYNNEI. CDR3: CASSRLAGDDEQFF. The variable domain in full, with the rest retrieved from reference TRBV2 and TRBJ2-1, is EPEVTQTPSHQVTQMGQEVILRCVPISNHLYFYWYRQILGQKVEFLVSFYNNEISEKSEIFDDQFSVERPDGSNFTLKIRSTKLEDSAMYFCASSRLAGDDEQFFGPGTRLTVL.

The gene calls are TRBV5-5 and TRBJ1-2. There are 15 residues in the CDR3. No DNA sequence was recorded. Per germline, CDR1 SGHKS and CDR2 YYEKEE (reference sequence). CDR3 sequence reads: CASSPIGTGNYGYTF.

The rearrangement joins TRBV2 to TRBJ2-3. CDR1 SNHLY and CDR2 FYNNEI come from the germline V gene. This CDR3 comprises 11 residues. DNA is not recorded here. The CDR3 loop is CASTGTDTQYF.

The chain uses TRBV18 and TRBJ1-2; TCRdb designates TRBD1, a call that cannot be tested without DNA. CDR3 length: 16 amino acids. DNA for this receptor is not on file. CDR1 and CDR2 (germline): KGHSH, LQKENI. The CDR3: CASSPTSGQSVYGYTF. The full variable domain, its missing parts supplied by reference TRBV18 and TRBJ1-2, is NAGVMQNPRHLVRRRGQEARLRCSPMKGHSHVYWYRQLPEEGLKFMVYLQKENIIDESGMPKERFSAEFPKEGPSILRIQQVVRGDSAAYFCASSPTSGQSVYGYTFGSGTRLTVV.

The chain employs TRBV4-3 and TRBJ2-2; TCRdb outputs TRBD2, but without DNA this stays unchecked. Per the germline V gene, CDR1 is LGHNA and CDR2 is YSLEER. The CDR3 consists of 17 residues. No coding sequence is recorded. CDR3 loop: CASSRTASGTNTGELFF.

The CDR3 spells CAIASGLNTEAFF. The chain combines TRBV10-3 with TRBJ1-1. The CDR3 extends over 13 amino acids. This entry has no DNA. The germline CDR1 and CDR2 sequences are ENHRY and SYGVKD.

The chain recombines TRBV11-2 with TRBJ1-1; TCRdb outputs TRBD1, but without DNA this stays unchecked. The CDR3 is made up of 15 amino acids. No coding sequence is recorded. Germline CDR1 reads SGHAT; CDR2 reads FQNNGV. The CDR3 sequence: CASSLTGDMNTEAFF.

The chain carries TRBV7-9 and TRBJ1-2; TCRdb picks TRBD1, but there is no DNA to check that call. Germline CDR1 is SEHNR and CDR2 is FQNEAQ (reference sequence). CDR3 size: 15 residues. Only the protein is on record. The CDR3: CASSPDRDRGHGYTF.

This chain uses TRBV10-3 with TRBJ1-1. Germline V CDR1 and CDR2: ENHRY, SYGVKD. There are 13 residues in the CDR3. DNA was not recorded. CDR3 sequence reads: CAIRKQNGMWAFF.

This rearrangement joins TRBV4-3 to TRBJ1-5. The germline V gene has CDR1 LGHNA and CDR2 YSLEER. The CDR3 covers 13 residues. The DNA sequence is not available. The CDR3 spells CASSLWSNQPQHF.

The J gene is TRBJ2-3, the V gene TRBV10-3; TCRdb's D call, TRBD2, is unchecked because there is no DNA. CDR1 ENHRY and CDR2 SYGVKD come from the germline V gene. This CDR3 has 14 amino acids. No DNA sequence was recorded. This chain's CDR3 is CASRLAGSTDTQYF.

The V gene is TRBV6-5, the J gene TRBJ1-1. Germline V gene sequence: CDR1 MNHEY, CDR2 SVGAGI. The CDR3 is 14 amino acids. No DNA appears here. CDR3 sequence: CASSNPARNTEAFF.

The chain recombines TRBV5-4 with TRBJ1-1; the TCRdb call, TRBD1, lacks DNA for checking. There are 14 residues in the CDR3. No DNA appears here. Germline lookup yields CDR1 SGHNT and CDR2 YYREEE (reference sequence). The CDR3 region is CASKLQGVGTEAFF.